These T cell receptor beta chains were read from a single sample in a study of T cell clones after liver transplantation. Generated by immunoSEQ multiplex PCR, the TCRdb table keeps only in-frame clones and is missing some. The sample records about 75,000 clones, less than 90% being singletons. Sequencing was performed on CD4+ T cells from blood, taken around 50 months after liver transplant. These receptors were taken from a human patient who received a liver transplant. Among the T cells, some may be from the graft donor. Each CDR3 is given with its conserved first and last residue. Each record gives: V gene, D gene, J gene, CDR3 length, clone size, CDR3 DNA, CDR3 protein. The D gene is left open where the match is weak. The listing skips clone size in some rows; elsewhere it reads once, few, many or a size class.

V gene: TRBV28; D gene: NA; J gene: TRBJ2-5; CDR3 length: 15; clone size: NA; CDR3 DNA: TGTGCCAGCACCACAAGGGGGGTGCTTCAAGAGACCCAGTACTTC; CDR3 protein: CASTTRGVLQETQYF
V gene: TRBV9; D gene: NA; J gene: TRBJ2-3; CDR3 length: 15; clone size: NA; CDR3 DNA: TGTGCCAGCAGCGTAGCCCAGGGGCGCACAGATACGCAGTATTTT; CDR3 protein: CASSVAQGRTDTQYF
V gene: TRBV28; D gene: TRBD1; J gene: TRBJ1-5; CDR3 length: 14; clone size: NA; CDR3 DNA: TGTGCCAGCAGTTTAGACAGGGTTCGGCAGCCCCAGCATTTT; CDR3 protein: CASSLDRVRQPQHF
V gene: TRBV30; D gene: NA; J gene: TRBJ2-7; CDR3 length: 11; clone size: NA; CDR3 DNA: TGTGCCTGGCAGGGCAGGGGCGAGCAGTACTTC; CDR3 protein: CAWQGRGEQYF
V gene: TRBV5-1; D gene: TRBD1; J gene: TRBJ1-6; CDR3 length: 15; clone size: once; CDR3 DNA: TGCGCCAGCAGCTGGCGGACAGGGGATGGTTCACCCCTCCACTTT; CDR3 protein: CASSWRTGDGSPLHF
V gene: TRBV7-2; D gene: TRBD2; J gene: TRBJ2-5; CDR3 length: 16; clone size: NA; CDR3 DNA: TGTGCCAGCAGCTCACAGGGACTAGCGGATCAAGAGACCCAGTACTTC; CDR3 protein: CASSSQGLADQETQYF
V gene: TRBV9; D gene: NA; J gene: TRBJ2-5; CDR3 length: 15; clone size: NA; CDR3 DNA: TGTGCCAGCAGCGTAGACGGACAGCGACAAGAGACCCAGTACTTC; CDR3 protein: CASSVDGQRQETQYF
V gene: TRBV7-3; D gene: NA; J gene: TRBJ2-1; CDR3 length: 15; clone size: NA; CDR3 DNA: TGTGCCAGCTCGGCCCTCGGGGGTCCCTACAATGAGCAGTTCTTC; CDR3 protein: CASSALGGPYNEQFF
V gene: TRBV19; D gene: TRBD1; J gene: TRBJ1-1; CDR3 length: 17; clone size: NA; CDR3 DNA: TGTGCCAGTAGCGGGACAGGGTTTCTGACTGTGAACACTGAAGCTTTCTTT; CDR3 protein: CASSGTGFLTVNTEAFF
V gene: TRBV7-9; D gene: NA; J gene: TRBJ2-2; CDR3 length: 16; clone size: NA; CDR3 DNA: TGTGCCAGCAGCTTAGCGAGTCTGCAGACAACCGGGGAGCTGTTTTTT; CDR3 protein: CASSLASLQTTGELFF
V gene: TRBV5-4; D gene: NA; J gene: TRBJ2-4; CDR3 length: 15; clone size: NA; CDR3 DNA: TGTGCCAGCAGCTTACGAAGTCGACCCCCGAACATTCAGTACTTC; CDR3 protein: CASSLRSRPPNIQYF
V gene: TRBV4-3; D gene: NA; J gene: TRBJ1-2; CDR3 length: 11; clone size: NA; CDR3 DNA: TGCGCCAGCAGCCGAGGCTATGGCTACACCTTC; CDR3 protein: CASSRGYGYTF
V gene: TRBV13; D gene: NA; J gene: TRBJ2-7; CDR3 length: 15; clone size: NA; CDR3 DNA: TGTGCCAGCAGTTTTCAGGGGGGCGGCTCCTACGAGCAGTACTTC; CDR3 protein: CASSFQGGGSYEQYF
V gene: TRBV5-1; D gene: NA; J gene: TRBJ2-7; CDR3 length: 14; clone size: NA; CDR3 DNA: TGCGCCAGCAGCTGGAGCCAGGACAACTACGAGCAGTACTTC; CDR3 protein: CASSWSQDNYEQYF
V gene: TRBV2; D gene: NA; J gene: TRBJ2-2; CDR3 length: 16; clone size: NA; CDR3 DNA: TGTGCCAGCAGTGAAGAGGGTGGAGGAGAAGTCGGGGAGCTGTTTTTT; CDR3 protein: CASSEEGGGEVGELFF
V gene: TRBV6-5; D gene: NA; J gene: TRBJ1-5; CDR3 length: 12; clone size: NA; CDR3 DNA: TGTGCCAGCTGGAGAAGCAATCAGCCCCAGCATTTT; CDR3 protein: CASWRSNQPQHF
V gene: TRBV10-3; D gene: NA; J gene: TRBJ2-5; CDR3 length: 13; clone size: NA; CDR3 DNA: TGTGCCATCAGCACGGGGTACCAAGAGACCCAGTACTTC; CDR3 protein: CAISTGYQETQYF
V gene: TRBV4-2; D gene: NA; J gene: TRBJ2-1; CDR3 length: 13; clone size: NA; CDR3 DNA: TGTGCCAGCAGTCCGACTAGTTCCAATGAGCAGTTCTTC; CDR3 protein: CASSPTSSNEQFF
V gene: TRBV2; D gene: TRBD1; J gene: TRBJ2-4; CDR3 length: 14; clone size: few; CDR3 DNA: TGTGCCAGCAGGGACAGGGTAACCAAAAACATTCAGTACTTC; CDR3 protein: CASRDRVTKNIQYF
V gene: TRBV10-3; D gene: TRBD1; J gene: TRBJ2-1; CDR3 length: 15; clone size: few; CDR3 DNA: TGTGCCATCAGTACAGGGGGCGGCGGGTACAATGAGCAGTTCTTC; CDR3 protein: CAISTGGGGYNEQFF
V gene: TRBV11-2; D gene: TRBD1; J gene: TRBJ1-5; CDR3 length: 15; clone size: NA; CDR3 DNA: TGTGCCAGCAGCTTCGAAACAGGGGCAAATCAGCCCCAGCATTTT; CDR3 protein: CASSFETGANQPQHF
V gene: TRBV6-1; D gene: NA; J gene: TRBJ2-5; CDR3 length: 14; clone size: NA; CDR3 DNA: TGTGCCAGCAGTGAACTCTCAGCGGTGGAGACCCAGTACTTC; CDR3 protein: CASSELSAVETQYF
V gene: TRBV7-3; D gene: NA; J gene: TRBJ2-3; CDR3 length: 13; clone size: few; CDR3 DNA: TGTGCCAGCAGCTCCGGGGCGGAAGATACGCAGTATTTT; CDR3 protein: CASSSGAEDTQYF
V gene: TRBV7-3; D gene: TRBD2; J gene: TRBJ2-3; CDR3 length: 16; clone size: NA; CDR3 DNA: TGTGCCAGCAGCCAAAGGGGAGGGGCCGGGACAGATACGCAGTATTTT; CDR3 protein: CASSQRGGAGTDTQYF
V gene: TRBV28; D gene: TRBD1; J gene: TRBJ2-7; CDR3 length: 16; clone size: NA; CDR3 DNA: TGTGCCAGCAAATCGCACGACAGGGGAGGCTCCTACGAGCAGTACTTC; CDR3 protein: CASKSHDRGGSYEQYF
V gene: TRBV25-1; D gene: TRBD1; J gene: TRBJ1-5; CDR3 length: 17; clone size: NA; CDR3 DNA: TGTGCCAGCAGTGGAAAGAATGGGCAGGGGGACGTTCAGCCCCAGCATTTT; CDR3 protein: CASSGKNGQGDVQPQHF
V gene: TRBV6-5; D gene: NA; J gene: TRBJ2-7; CDR3 length: 14; clone size: NA; CDR3 DNA: TGTGCCAGCAGCTCCACCAGGGGGGACTACGAGCAGTACTTC; CDR3 protein: CASSSTRGDYEQYF
V gene: TRBV10-3; D gene: TRBD1; J gene: TRBJ2-3; CDR3 length: 14; clone size: NA; CDR3 DNA: TGTGCCTCACGGACAGGGGAGGTAACAGATACGCAGTATTTT; CDR3 protein: CASRTGEVTDTQYF
V gene: TRBV7-2; D gene: NA; J gene: TRBJ2-3; CDR3 length: 13; clone size: NA; CDR3 DNA: TGTGCCAGCAGCCGACCATCGGCAGATACGCAGTATTTT; CDR3 protein: CASSRPSADTQYF
V gene: TRBV28; D gene: NA; J gene: TRBJ2-5; CDR3 length: 13; clone size: NA; CDR3 DNA: TGTGCCAGTTCCCTAGCAGGAAAAGAGACCCAGTACTTC; CDR3 protein: CASSLAGKETQYF
V gene: TRBV5-1; D gene: NA; J gene: TRBJ1-4; CDR3 length: 16; clone size: NA; CDR3 DNA: TGCGCCAGCAGCTTGGATACGGCAACAACTAATGAAAAACTGTTTTTT; CDR3 protein: CASSLDTATTNEKLFF
V gene: TRBV7-2; D gene: NA; J gene: TRBJ2-7; CDR3 length: 14; clone size: NA; CDR3 DNA: TGTGCCAGCAGCTTAGGGGGGGAGTTCTACGAGCAGTACTTC; CDR3 protein: CASSLGGEFYEQYF
V gene: TRBV5-1; D gene: NA; J gene: TRBJ2-3; CDR3 length: 13; clone size: NA; CDR3 DNA: TGCGCCAGCAGCTTGGCTGGTATAGATACGCAGTATTTT; CDR3 protein: CASSLAGIDTQYF
V gene: TRBV27; D gene: TRBD1; J gene: TRBJ1-6; CDR3 length: 16; clone size: once; CDR3 DNA: TGTGCCAGCAGTTTATCGCCTCACAGGGGTGTGGCACCCCTCCACTTT; CDR3 protein: CASSLSPHRGVAPLHF
V gene: TRBV30; D gene: NA; J gene: TRBJ1-2; CDR3 length: 13; clone size: few; CDR3 DNA: TGTGCCTGGAAAAGAGGGGGTCCTATAGGCTACACCTTC; CDR3 protein: CAWKRGGPIGYTF
V gene: TRBV6-4; D gene: NA; J gene: TRBJ1-1; CDR3 length: 13; clone size: NA; CDR3 DNA: TGTGCCAGCAGAATGACCCTAAGCACTGAAGCTTTCTTT; CDR3 protein: CASRMTLSTEAFF
V gene: TRBV9; D gene: TRBD2; J gene: TRBJ2-3; CDR3 length: 15; clone size: NA; CDR3 DNA: TGTGCCAGCAGCCCACGACTAGCGGGACCAGATACGCAGTATTTT; CDR3 protein: CASSPRLAGPDTQYF
V gene: TRBV9; D gene: NA; J gene: TRBJ2-6; CDR3 length: 13; clone size: NA; CDR3 DNA: TGTGCCAGCAGCATCTCTGGGGCCAACGTCCTGACTTTC; CDR3 protein: CASSISGANVLTF
V gene: TRBV4-3; D gene: NA; J gene: TRBJ1-2; CDR3 length: 14; clone size: NA; CDR3 DNA: TGCGCCAGCAGCCAAGCAACAGGATTTACTGGCTACACCTTC; CDR3 protein: CASSQATGFTGYTF
V gene: TRBV18; D gene: TRBD1; J gene: TRBJ1-5; CDR3 length: 16; clone size: NA; CDR3 DNA: TGTGCCAGCTCACCACTGGAAGACAGGGGGGACCAGCCCCAGCATTTT; CDR3 protein: CASSPLEDRGDQPQHF
V gene: TRBV10-3; D gene: NA; J gene: TRBJ2-1; CDR3 length: 14; clone size: NA; CDR3 DNA: TGTGCCATAAGAGGAGGGGGGGAGGGCAATGAGCAGTTCTTC; CDR3 protein: CAIRGGGEGNEQFF